The 2 T cell receptor beta chains in this list originate from one sample, sequenced in a study of T cells of healthy individuals. TCRdb fed the 5' RACE reads into MiXCR, producing one record per CDR3 protein. This sample has around 90,000 distinct CDR3 sequences, with around 5.1% found just once. These TCRs come from a female donor in good health.

V gene TRBV6-2 or TRBV6-3 combines with J gene TRBJ2-3; D perhaps matches TRBD1 (5 bases). The V and J ends lost 6 bases and 2 bases respectively, with 12 bases between them. The germline V gene encodes CDR1 MNHEY and CDR2 SVGEGT. The CDR3 is made up of 14 amino acids. CDR3 loop: CASSPRQFTDTQYF. In nucleotides, the CDR3 is TGTGCCAGCAGCCCCCGACAGTTCACAGATACGCAGTATTTT.

At least ten counts were recorded for this clonotype. CDR3 nucleotides: TGTGCCAGCAGCTTGTGGGCTAGCGGGAGCCCCCGGACAGATACGCAGTATTTT. Its protein is CASSLWASGSPRTDTQYF. The V gene is TRBV5-6, the J gene TRBJ2-3, with 10 positions matching TRBD2. The germline CDR1 and CDR2 sequences are SGHDT and YYEEEE. This CDR3 is 18 amino acids long. J was trimmed by 3 bases and V by 1 base; bases with no gene match: 11.